The T cell receptor (beta chain) under discussion was sequenced for a study of CD8+ T cells in alopecia areata. Remarks on this clone: Its antigen remains unknown.

Extracted RNA was reverse transcribed, and the resulting cDNA served as sequencing template. The repertoire was sequenced with immunoSEQ multiplex PCR; TCRdb's copy has only in-frame clones and lacks some. The table shows about 120,000 clones, with 55% to 60% occurring only once. This CDR3 spans 13 amino acids. CDR1 and CDR2 from the germline V gene are SQVTM and ANQGSEA. With 8 bases clipped from V and 3 bases from J, the junction kept 4 bases outside the gene matches. Study-wide results and caveats: An increase in clonality over normal scalp was evident in lesional scalp, especially alopecia totalis/universalis.

Treatment in this sample: oral pan-JAK inhibitor, 5-10 mg twice daily. As part of sample collection, lesional scalp punch biopsies and peripheral blood were taken from alopecia areata patients. The sequencing here drew on CD4+ T cells sorted from blood, taken at week 24, from a patient treated with tofacitinib. This clonotype was obtained from a human donor with alopecia areata. The chain links TRBV29-1 to TRBJ2-3, with 11 bases aligning to TRBD2. The CDR3 loop is CSLTSGGTDTQYF. The CDR3 DNA reads as TGCAGCCTTACTAGCGGGGGTACAGATACGCAGTATTTT.